The entry below describes one TCR beta chain. Its antigen is not identified. Profiling relied on immunoSEQ multiplex PCR, and the TCRdb table lists in-frame clones only, not all of them. This table holds around 70,000 clones, roughly four fifths found once. This specimen comes from a study of OX40 agonist ivuxolimab in advanced cancers. At the level of the study: A diagnosis of hepatocellular carcinoma, melanoma, renal cell or head and neck cancer was present in dose-escalation patients. Study findings and constraints: On average, CD8+ T cells showed a greater number of expanded clones than CD4+.

Source: CD4+ or CD8+ T cells sorted from blood, taken in a trial of the OX40 agonist ivuxolimab. This receptor was obtained from an adult with an advanced solid tumor such as melanoma, head and neck, liver or kidney cancer.

CDR3 loop: CASSEGLPSYEQYF. DNA for the CDR3: TGTGCCAGCAGTGAGGGGCTACCCTCCTACGAGCAGTACTTC. The rearrangement links TRBV2 to TRBJ2-7; possible D gene TRBD1, 5 bases. V shed 3 bases and J shed 0 bases, with 9 bases lying between them. The CDR3 spans 14 residues. Germline loops: CDR1 SNHLY, CDR2 FYNNEI.